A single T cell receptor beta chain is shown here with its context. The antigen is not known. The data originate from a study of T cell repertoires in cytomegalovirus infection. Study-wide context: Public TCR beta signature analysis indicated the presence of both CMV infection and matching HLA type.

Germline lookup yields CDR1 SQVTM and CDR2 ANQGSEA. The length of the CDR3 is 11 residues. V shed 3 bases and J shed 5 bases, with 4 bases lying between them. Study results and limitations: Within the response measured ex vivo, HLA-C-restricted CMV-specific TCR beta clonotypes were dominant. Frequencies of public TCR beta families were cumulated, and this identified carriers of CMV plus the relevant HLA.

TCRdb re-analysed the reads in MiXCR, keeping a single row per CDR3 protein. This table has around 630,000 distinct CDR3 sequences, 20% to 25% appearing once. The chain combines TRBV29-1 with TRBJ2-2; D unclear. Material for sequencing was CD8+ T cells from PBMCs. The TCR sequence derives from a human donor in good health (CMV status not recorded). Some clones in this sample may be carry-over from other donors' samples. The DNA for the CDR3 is TGCAGCGTTGATAAAACCGGGGAGCTGTTTTTT. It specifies CSVDKTGELFF.